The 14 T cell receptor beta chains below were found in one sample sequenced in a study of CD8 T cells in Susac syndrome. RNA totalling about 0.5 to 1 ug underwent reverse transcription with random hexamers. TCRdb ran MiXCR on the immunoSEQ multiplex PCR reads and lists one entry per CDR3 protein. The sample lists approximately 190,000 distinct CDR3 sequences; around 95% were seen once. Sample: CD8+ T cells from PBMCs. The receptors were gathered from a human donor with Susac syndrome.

CDR3 bases: TGTGCCAGCAGTTTAGGGACTAGCGGGAGTATTGCCGGGGAGCTGTTTTTT. Translated: CASSLGTSGSIAGELFF. V is TRBV27 and J is TRBJ2-2; 14 bases map to TRBD2. Germline V gives CDR1 MNHEY, CDR2 SMNVEV (reference sequence). CDR3 length: 17 residues. The junction had 5 bases not matched to a gene; V was cut back by 2 bases and J by 6 bases.

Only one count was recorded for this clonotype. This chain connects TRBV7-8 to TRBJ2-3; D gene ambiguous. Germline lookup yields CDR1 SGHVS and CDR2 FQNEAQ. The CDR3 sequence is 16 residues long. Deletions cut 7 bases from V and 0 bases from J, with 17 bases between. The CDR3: CASTTLSYTSTDTQYF. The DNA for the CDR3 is TGTGCCAGCACCACACTCTCATACACCAGCACAGATACGCAGTATTTT.

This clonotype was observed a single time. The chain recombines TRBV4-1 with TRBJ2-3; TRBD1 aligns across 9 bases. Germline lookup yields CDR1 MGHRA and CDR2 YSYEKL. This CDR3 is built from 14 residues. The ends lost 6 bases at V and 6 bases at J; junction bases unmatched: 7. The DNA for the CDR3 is TGCGCCAGCAGACGGACAGGGGAATCGGATACGCAGTATTTT. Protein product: CASRRTGESDTQYF.

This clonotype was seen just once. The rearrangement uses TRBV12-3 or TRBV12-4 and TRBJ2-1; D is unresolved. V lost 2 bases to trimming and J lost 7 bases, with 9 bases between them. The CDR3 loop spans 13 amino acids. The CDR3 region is CASSLSDANEQFF. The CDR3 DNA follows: TGTGCCAGCAGTTTAAGCGACGCGAATGAGCAGTTCTTC.

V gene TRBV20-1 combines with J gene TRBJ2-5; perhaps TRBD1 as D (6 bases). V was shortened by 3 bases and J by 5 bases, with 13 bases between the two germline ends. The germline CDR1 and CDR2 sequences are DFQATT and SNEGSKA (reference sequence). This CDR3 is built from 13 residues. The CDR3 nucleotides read TGCAGTGCTAGGAACACAGGGTATGAGACCCAGTACTTC. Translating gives CSARNTGYETQYF.

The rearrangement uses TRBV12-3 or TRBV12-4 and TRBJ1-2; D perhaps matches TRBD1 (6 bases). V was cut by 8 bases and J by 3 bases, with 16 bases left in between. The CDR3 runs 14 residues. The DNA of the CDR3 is TGTGCCAGCCGAGGGTTAGGGGGGGACTATGGCTACACCTTC. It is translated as CASRGLGGDYGYTF.

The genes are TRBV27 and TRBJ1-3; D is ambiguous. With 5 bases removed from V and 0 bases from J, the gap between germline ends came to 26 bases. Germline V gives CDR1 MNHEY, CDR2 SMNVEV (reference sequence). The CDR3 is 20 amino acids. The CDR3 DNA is TGTGCCAGCAGTACATCTCTACCTCGACAAAGTTTCAGCTCTGGAAACACCATATATTTT. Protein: CASSTSLPRQSFSSGNTIYF.

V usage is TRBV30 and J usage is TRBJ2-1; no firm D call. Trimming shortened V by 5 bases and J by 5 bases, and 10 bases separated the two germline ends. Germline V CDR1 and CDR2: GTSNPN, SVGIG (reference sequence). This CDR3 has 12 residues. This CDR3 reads CAWFPYNNEQFF. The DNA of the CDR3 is TGTGCCTGGTTCCCCTATAACAATGAGCAGTTCTTC.

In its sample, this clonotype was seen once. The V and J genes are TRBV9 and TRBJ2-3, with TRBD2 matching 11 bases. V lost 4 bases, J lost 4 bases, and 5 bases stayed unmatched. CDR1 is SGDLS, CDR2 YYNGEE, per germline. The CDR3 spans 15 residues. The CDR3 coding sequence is TGTGCCAGCAGCAAGACTAGCGGGGCGGCAGATACGCAGTATTTT. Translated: CASSKTSGAADTQYF.

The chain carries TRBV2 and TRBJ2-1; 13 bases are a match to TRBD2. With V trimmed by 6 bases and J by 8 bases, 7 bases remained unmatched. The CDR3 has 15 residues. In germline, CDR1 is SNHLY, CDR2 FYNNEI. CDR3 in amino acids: CASRVGLAGVDEQFF. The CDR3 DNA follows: TGTGCCAGCAGAGTAGGACTAGCGGGAGTAGATGAGCAGTTCTTC.

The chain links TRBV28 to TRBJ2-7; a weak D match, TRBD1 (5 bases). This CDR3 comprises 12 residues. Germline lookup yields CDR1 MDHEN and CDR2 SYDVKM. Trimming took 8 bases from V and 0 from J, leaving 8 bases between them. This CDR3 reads CASGRASYEQYF. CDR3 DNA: TGTGCCAGCGGCAGGGCCTCCTACGAGCAGTACTTC.

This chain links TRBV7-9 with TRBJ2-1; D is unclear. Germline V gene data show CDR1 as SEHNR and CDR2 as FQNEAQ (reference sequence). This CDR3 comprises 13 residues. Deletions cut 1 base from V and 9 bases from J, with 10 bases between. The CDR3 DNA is TGTGCCAGCAGCTTAGGATGGGTTCCTGAGCAGTTCTTC. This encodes CASSLGWVPEQFF.

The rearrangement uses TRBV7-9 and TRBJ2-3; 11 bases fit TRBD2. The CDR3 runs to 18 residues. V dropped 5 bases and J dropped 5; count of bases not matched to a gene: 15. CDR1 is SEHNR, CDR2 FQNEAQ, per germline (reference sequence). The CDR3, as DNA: TGTGCCAGCAGCCCTTGGGCTAGCGGGGGGCCATGGAAAGATACGCAGTATTTT. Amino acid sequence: CASSPWASGGPWKDTQYF.

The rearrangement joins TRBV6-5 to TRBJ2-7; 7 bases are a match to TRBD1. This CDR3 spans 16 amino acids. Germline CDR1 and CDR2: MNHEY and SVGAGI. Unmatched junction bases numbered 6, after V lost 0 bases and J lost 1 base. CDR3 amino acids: CASSYSSQGDSYEQYF. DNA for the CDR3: TGTGCCAGCAGTTACTCGAGCCAGGGGGATTCCTACGAGCAGTACTTC.